This T cell receptor beta chain was recorded in a study of blood T cells in healthy people across ages. V trimming: 11 bases; J trimming: 2 bases; junction bases outside the gene matches: 12. Germline-derived CDR1 and CDR2 are MNHEY and SVGEGT. The CDR3 has 16 amino acids. A J-beta primer mix and a sample-barcoded 5' primer were used in a second PCR of roughly 6 to 12 cycles. TCRdb fed the 5' RACE reads into MiXCR, producing one record per CDR3 protein. The top ten hold approximately 15% of the sample, which has 630,000 or so distinct CDR3 sequences, about a third seen once. V gene TRBV6-2 or TRBV6-3 combines with J gene TRBJ2-6, with 7 bases aligning to TRBD1. Source material: blood. The clonotype originates from an elderly woman in good health. CDR3 DNA sequence: TGTGCCCGCAAAATGTTAGGGGGCGCTGGGGCCAACGTCCTGACTTTC. It encodes CARKMLGGAGANVLTF.